The 5 T cell receptor beta chains presented below share a single source sample, sequenced in a study of blood T cell repertoires in COVID-19 (TCRdb year 2020). The protocol used for the library was the immunoSEQ multiplex PCR assay. This is the immuneACCESS table as TCRdb keeps it, with only in-frame sequences that have V and J called. A part of the clones is gone; compared with another copy, unresolved V genes explain less than half, and the rest is unexplained. The sample contains about 73,000 clones, 89% of them found a single time. In total, the top ten clones hold approximately 10% of the sample. Material: peripheral blood. These receptors originate from a man at least 80 years old with acute or convalescent COVID-19.

The genes are TRBV3-1 (or the pseudogene TRBV3-2) and TRBJ1-5; tentative D call: TRBD1 (6 bases). The CDR3 is made up of 13 amino acids. The germline gives CDR1 LGHDT, CDR2 YNNKEL (reference sequence). V was trimmed by 4 bases and J by 5 bases, leaving 9 bases between them. The chain's CDR3 is CASSPRQDQPQHF. The CDR3 bases are TGTGCCAGCAGCCCCCGACAGGATCAGCCCCAGCATTTT.

V usage is TRBV3-1 (or the pseudogene TRBV3-2) and J usage is TRBJ1-2, with D hard to call. Germline V gives CDR1 LGHDT, CDR2 YNNKEL (reference sequence). This CDR3 spans 12 amino acids. The V end was cut by 5 bases, the J end by 4 bases, with 8 bases between. This chain's CDR3 is CASSEGFYGYTF. The CDR3 nucleotides read TGTGCCAGCAGCGAGGGATTCTATGGCTACACCTTC.

This chain uses TRBV12-3 or TRBV12-4 with TRBJ2-7; D remains ambiguous. V was pared by 6 bases and J by 5 bases, with 11 bases between. The CDR3 extends over 12 amino acids. CDR3 protein: CASSRSRDEQYF. The CDR3, as DNA: TGTGCCAGCAGCCGCTCCCGGGACGAGCAGTACTTC.

The rearrangement uses TRBV7-8 and TRBJ1-5, with D possibly being TRBD1 (6 bases). Germline V gives CDR1 SGHVS, CDR2 FQNEAQ. V gave up 2 bases and J gave up 6 bases, with 11 bases separating them. The CDR3 runs to 14 residues. The CDR3 DNA follows: TGTGCCAGCAGCTTACCAGGGGTAGGTCAGCCCCAGCATTTT. It translates to CASSLPGVGQPQHF.

The chain uses TRBV5-5 and TRBJ2-2; the D gene is possibly TRBD1 (6 bases). CDR1 and CDR2 (germline): SGHKS, YYEKEE (reference sequence). This CDR3 has 15 residues. V shed 1 base and J shed 5 bases, with 12 bases lying between them. CDR3 bases: TGTGCCAGCAGCTTGTCCACAGGGTGGACCGGGGAGCTGTTTTTT. The encoded protein is CASSLSTGWTGELFF.